These 4 T cell receptor beta chains were all obtained from the same sample, sequenced in a study of T cells after yellow fever vaccination. Via MiXCR, TCRdb re-called the 5' RACE reads, giving one row per CDR3 protein. The sample yields 450,000 to 600,000 distinct CDR3 sequences, approximately 13% seen once. Sequenced material: PBMCs, taken on the day of the yellow fever booster vaccination. These receptors originate from a man aged 25 to 40 who received the YFV17D yellow fever vaccine.

The V gene is TRBV5-4, the J gene TRBJ2-1; 9 nucleotides align to TRBD2. The CDR3 is 15 residues long. Germline CDR1 SGHNT, CDR2 YYREEE (reference sequence). The J segment lost 7 bases and the V segment lost 3 bases, leaving 8 bases of the junction unmatched. The CDR3 loop reads CASSYLAGGPNEQFF. The DNA of the CDR3 is TGTGCCAGCAGCTACCTGGCGGGAGGGCCGAATGAGCAGTTCTTC.

This clonotype showed up just a few times. The chain has TRBV7-8 and TRBJ2-3; the D is unclear. Germline V gene lookup returns CDR1 SGHVS and CDR2 FQNEAQ. V shed 0 bases and J shed 9 bases, with 10 bases lying between them. CDR3 length: 13 amino acids. The CDR3 is CASSLAATATQYF. CDR3 in DNA: TGTGCCAGCAGCTTAGCAGCCACGGCGACGCAGTATTTT.

The chain combines TRBV19 with TRBJ1-5; D may be TRBD1 (5 bases). The CDR3 runs 13 residues. Germline CDR1 reads LNHDA; CDR2 reads SQIVND (reference sequence). Trimming cost V 8 bases and J 7 bases, with 15 bases left between them. The CDR3 protein is CASSRDGLQPQHF. CDR3 in DNA: TGTGCCAGTTCCCGGGACGGCCTGCAGCCCCAGCATTTT.

The chain joins TRBV18 to TRBJ2-3; 12 positions agree with TRBD2. Germline V gene sequence: CDR1 KGHSH, CDR2 LQKENI. Germline trimming cut 4 bases from V and 0 bases from J; bases unmatched to any gene: 8. CDR3 length equals 18 residues. The CDR3 nucleotides read TGTGCCAGCTCACGTCCTAGCGGGAGGGCCTCTAGCACAGATACGCAGTATTTT. It codes for CASSRPSGRASSTDTQYF.